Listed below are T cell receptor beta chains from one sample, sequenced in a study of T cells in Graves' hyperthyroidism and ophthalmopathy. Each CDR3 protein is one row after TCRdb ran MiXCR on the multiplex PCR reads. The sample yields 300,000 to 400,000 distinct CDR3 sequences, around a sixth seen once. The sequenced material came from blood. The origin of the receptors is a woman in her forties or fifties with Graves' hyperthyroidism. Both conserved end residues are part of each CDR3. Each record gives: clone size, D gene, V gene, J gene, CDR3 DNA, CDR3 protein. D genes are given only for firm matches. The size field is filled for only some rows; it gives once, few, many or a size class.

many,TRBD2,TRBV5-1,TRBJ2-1,TGCGCCAGCAGCTTGGTAGGGCTAGCGGAGAACAATGAGCAGTTCTTC,CASSLVGLAENNEQFF
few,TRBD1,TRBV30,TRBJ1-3,TGTGCCTGGAAGCTGGGACAGGCGATTCAGAACACCATATATTTT,CAWKLGQAIQNTIYF
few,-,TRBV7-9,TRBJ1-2,TGTGCCAGCAGCTTAATCCTGCCGGCGGGAGGGGACTATGGCTACACCTTC,CASSLILPAGGDYGYTF
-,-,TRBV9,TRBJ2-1,TGTGCCAGCAGCTTCCGGGACTTCTACAATGAGCAGTTCTTC,CASSFRDFYNEQFF
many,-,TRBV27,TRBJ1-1,TGTGCCAGCAGTACGGTGAACACTGAAGCTTTCTTT,CASSTVNTEAFF
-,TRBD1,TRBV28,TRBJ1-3,TGTGCCAGCAGTGTACAGGGGCGGTCTGGAAACACCATATATTTT,CASSVQGRSGNTIYF
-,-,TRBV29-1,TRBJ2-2,TGCAGCGCTCGCGGGGCGAAAAACCCACAGAACACCGGGGAGCTGTTTTTT,CSARGAKNPQNTGELFF
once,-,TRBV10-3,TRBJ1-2,TGTGCCATCAGTGAGCCGCCGACACACTATGGCTACACCTTC,CAISEPPTHYGYTF
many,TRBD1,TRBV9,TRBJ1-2,TGTGCCAGCAGCGTAGTAGACAGGGGAGGCTATGGCTACACCTTC,CASSVVDRGGYGYTF
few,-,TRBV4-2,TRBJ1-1,TGTGCCAGCAGCCAAGAGGTAGCCAGGAACACTGAAGCTTTCTTT,CASSQEVARNTEAFF
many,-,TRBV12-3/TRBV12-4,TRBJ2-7,TGTGCCAGTAGTTTGGGTGGCGCCGCCGAGCAGTACTTC,CASSLGGAAEQYF
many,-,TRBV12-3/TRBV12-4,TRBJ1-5,TGTGCCAGCAGTTTAGCGGATAGGGGCACCCGTCAGCCCCAGCATTTT,CASSLADRGTRQPQHF
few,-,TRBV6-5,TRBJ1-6,TGTGCCAGCAGTTACTCGCGATCTCGTAGCTCCTATAATTCACCCCTCCACTTT,CASSYSRSRSSYNSPLHF
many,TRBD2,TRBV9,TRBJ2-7,TGTGCCAGCAGCGTAACCGGGACTAGCGACTACGAGCAGTACTTC,CASSVTGTSDYEQYF
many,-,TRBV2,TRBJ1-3,TGTGCCAGCACCGGGCCAAACTCTGGAAACACCATATATTTT,CASTGPNSGNTIYF
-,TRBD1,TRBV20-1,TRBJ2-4,TGCAGTGCTTCCCGGGCAGGGGGAAACATTCAGTACTTC,CSASRAGGNIQYF
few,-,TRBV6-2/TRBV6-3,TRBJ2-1,TGTGCCAGCAGTATCGGGACACCCACACTCGAGCAGTTCTTC,CASSIGTPTLEQFF
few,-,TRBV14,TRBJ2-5,TGTGCCAGCAGCCAGCAGGGGAGGGTTAAGTACTTC,CASSQQGRVKYF
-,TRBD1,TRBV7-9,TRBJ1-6,TGTGCCAGCAGCCTCACGGGGCGGGACAGGGTCGGACCCCTCCACTTT,CASSLTGRDRVGPLHF
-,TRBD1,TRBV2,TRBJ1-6,TGTGCCAGCAGTGGGGACAGTCTGAATTCACCCCTCCACTTT,CASSGDSLNSPLHF
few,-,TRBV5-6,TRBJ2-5,TGTGCCAGCAGCCCCGAAAACGAGAAGACCCAGTACTTC,CASSPENEKTQYF
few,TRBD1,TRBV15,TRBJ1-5,TGTGCCACCAGGACAGGGTATTCTCAGCCCCAGCATTTT,CATRTGYSQPQHF
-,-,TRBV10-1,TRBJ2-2,TGCGCCAGCAGCGGCCCGAACACCGGGGAGCTGTTTTTT,CASSGPNTGELFF
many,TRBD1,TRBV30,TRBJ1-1,TGTGCCTGGAGTACTACAGGGGCGCTCGAAGCTTTCTTT,CAWSTTGALEAFF
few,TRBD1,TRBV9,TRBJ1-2,TGTGCCAGCAGCATAAACACACAGGGGGCTTATGGCTACACCTTC,CASSINTQGAYGYTF
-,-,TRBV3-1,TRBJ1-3,TGTGCCAGCAGCCAGGACCTGGGAAACACCATATATTTT,CASSQDLGNTIYF
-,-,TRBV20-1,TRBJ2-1,TGCAGTGCTAGAGATCTAGGCGAGAATCCCTACAATGAGCAGTTCTTC,CSARDLGENPYNEQFF
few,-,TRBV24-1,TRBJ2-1,TGTGCCACCAGTGGGCCGGGCCCAGGGTCCTACAATGAGCAGTTCTTC,CATSGPGPGSYNEQFF
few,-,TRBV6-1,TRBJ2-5,TGTGCCAGCAGGACGATGAGCGAGACCCAGTACTTC,CASRTMSETQYF
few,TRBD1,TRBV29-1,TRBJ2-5,TGCAGCGTTTCGGGACAGGCCATACCACAAGAGACCCAGTACTTC,CSVSGQAIPQETQYF
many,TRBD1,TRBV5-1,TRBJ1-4,TGCGCCAGCAGCTTGGCGCCATGGACAGGCGTGAATGAAAAACTGTTTTTT,CASSLAPWTGVNEKLFF
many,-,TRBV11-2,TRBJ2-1,TGTGCCAGCAGCTTTGAAGGGGGGCTTTATGAGCAGTTCTTC,CASSFEGGLYEQFF
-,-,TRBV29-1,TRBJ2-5,TGCAGCGTCGTAAGGACGGACCAAGAGACCCAGTACTTC,CSVVRTDQETQYF
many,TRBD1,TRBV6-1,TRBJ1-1,TGTGCCAGCAGTGAAGTATTAGGGACAGGGGGCGGGGAAGCTTTCTTT,CASSEVLGTGGGEAFF
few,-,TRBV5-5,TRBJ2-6,TGTGCCAGCAGCTTGGCTGAGGCGGGGGCCAACGTCCTGACTTTC,CASSLAEAGANVLTF
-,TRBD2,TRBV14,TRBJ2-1,TGTGCCAGCAGCCACCGGGGACTAGCGGGGACCCCATCCTACAATGAGCAGTTCTTC,CASSHRGLAGTPSYNEQFF
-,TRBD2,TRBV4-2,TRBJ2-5,TGTGCCAGCAGCCACAGTGGGATGAGGAGCGGGGGGGCCGAAGAGACCCAGTACTTC,CASSHSGMRSGGAEETQYF
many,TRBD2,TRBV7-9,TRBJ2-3,TGTGCCAGCAGCTTAGTTAGCGGGGGCACAGATACGCAGTATTTT,CASSLVSGGTDTQYF
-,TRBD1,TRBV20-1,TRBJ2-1,TGCAGTGCTGCTGATACCGGGACAGACTTTTACAATGAGCAGTTCTTC,CSAADTGTDFYNEQFF
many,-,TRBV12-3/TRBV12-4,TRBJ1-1,TGTGCCAGCAGTGATGGATACACTGAAGCTTTCTTT,CASSDGYTEAFF
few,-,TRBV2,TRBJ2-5,TGTGCCAGCAGTGAGGCGGGGGCGCAGTCTGAGACCCAGTACTTC,CASSEAGAQSETQYF
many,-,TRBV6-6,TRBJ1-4,TGTGCCAGCAGTTACTCTCCGCGAGGAGGTAATGAAAAACTGTTTTTT,CASSYSPRGGNEKLFF
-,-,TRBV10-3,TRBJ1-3,TGTGCCATCACCAGAGGAGATCACTCTGGAAACACCATATATTTT,CAITRGDHSGNTIYF
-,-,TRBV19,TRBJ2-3,TGTGCCACCCGGTGGAGCGGCACAGATACGCAGTATTTT,CATRWSGTDTQYF
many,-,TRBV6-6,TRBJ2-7,TGTGCCAGCAGTTACGGTCCTAAATACTACGAGCAGTACTTC,CASSYGPKYYEQYF
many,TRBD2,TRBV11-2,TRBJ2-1,TGTGCCAGCAGTCCCGGGACTAGCACGTACAATGAGCAGTTCTTC,CASSPGTSTYNEQFF
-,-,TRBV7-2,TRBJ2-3,TGTGCCAGCACCAACACAGGAGATACGCAGTATTTT,CASTNTGDTQYF
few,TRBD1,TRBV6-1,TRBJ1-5,TGTGCCAGCACTGCCGGGACAGGGGGCAATCAGCCCCAGCATTTT,CASTAGTGGNQPQHF
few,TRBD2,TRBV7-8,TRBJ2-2,TGTGCCAGCAGCTTAGGGGCAGCGGGGATTAACACCGGGGAGCTGTTTTTT,CASSLGAAGINTGELFF
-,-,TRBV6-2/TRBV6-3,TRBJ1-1,TGTGCCGGCAGTTACTTCAGGGCCGGAGCTTTCTTT,CAGSYFRAGAFF
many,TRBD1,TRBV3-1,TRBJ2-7,TGTGCCAGCAGCCAGGACAGGGTACGAAGCTACGAGCAGTACTTC,CASSQDRVRSYEQYF
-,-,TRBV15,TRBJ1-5,TGTGCCACCAGCGGGGCCAGGGTAAGCAATCAGCCCCAGCATTTT,CATSGARVSNQPQHF
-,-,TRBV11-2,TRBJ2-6,TGTGCCAGCAGCTTATCCGGGGGCTTTGGGGCCAACGTCCTGACTTTC,CASSLSGGFGANVLTF
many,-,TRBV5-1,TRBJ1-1,TGCGCCAGCACCCCCCTGTTACAGACGAACACTGAAGCTTTCTTT,CASTPLLQTNTEAFF
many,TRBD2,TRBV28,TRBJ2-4,TGTGCCAGCAGTTTAGATCCTAGCGGGAGAAACATTCAGTACTTC,CASSLDPSGRNIQYF
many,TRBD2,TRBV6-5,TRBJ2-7,TGTGCCAGCAGTTCATCGGGACTAGTTGACGAGCAGTACTTC,CASSSSGLVDEQYF
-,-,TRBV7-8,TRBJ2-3,TGTGCCAGCAGCTTGATGCGGTTATTAACAGATACGCAGTATTTT,CASSLMRLLTDTQYF